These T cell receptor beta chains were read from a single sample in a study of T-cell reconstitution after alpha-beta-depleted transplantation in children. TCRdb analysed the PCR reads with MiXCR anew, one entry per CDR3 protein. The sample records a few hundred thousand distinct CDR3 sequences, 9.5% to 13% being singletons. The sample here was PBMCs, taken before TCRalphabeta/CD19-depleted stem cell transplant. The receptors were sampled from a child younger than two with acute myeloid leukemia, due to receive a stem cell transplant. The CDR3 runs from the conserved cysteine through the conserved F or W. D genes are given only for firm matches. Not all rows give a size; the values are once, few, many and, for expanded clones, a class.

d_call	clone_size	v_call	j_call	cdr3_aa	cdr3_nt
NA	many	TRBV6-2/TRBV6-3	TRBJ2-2	CASSAQGWGTGELFF	TGTGCCAGCAGTGCCCAGGGTTGGGGCACCGGGGAGCTGTTTTTT
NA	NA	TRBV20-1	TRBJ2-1	CSARDLGRQFF	TGCAGTGCTAGAGATCTCGGCCGTCAGTTCTTC
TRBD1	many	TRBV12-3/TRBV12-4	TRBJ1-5	CASSSQGDNHPQHF	TGTGCCAGCAGTTCACAGGGGGACAATCACCCCCAGCATTTT
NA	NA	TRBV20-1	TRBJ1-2	CSASVTNTNYGYIF	TGCAGTGCCAGTGTCACAAATACTAACTATGGCTACATCTTC
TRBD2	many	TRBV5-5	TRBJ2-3	CASGRVISGASTDTQYF	TGTGCCAGCGGCAGAGTCATCAGCGGGGCTAGCACAGATACGCAGTATTTT
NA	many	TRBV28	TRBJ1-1	CASSLGATEAFF	TGTGCCAGCAGTTTAGGGGCCACTGAAGCTTTCTTT
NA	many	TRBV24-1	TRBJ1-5	CATSDPIGRDSCLRPQHF	TGTGCCACCAGTGATCCCATTGGGAGAGACAGCTGTCTTCGGCCCCAGCATTTT
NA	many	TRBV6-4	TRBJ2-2	CASSAEVASNTGELFF	TGTGCCAGCAGTGCCGAGGTAGCTTCGAACACCGGGGAGCTGTTTTTT
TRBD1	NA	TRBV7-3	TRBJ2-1	CASSFTSGTGLSYNEQFF	TGTGCCAGCAGCTTCACTTCCGGGACAGGACTCTCCTACAATGAGCAGTTCTTC
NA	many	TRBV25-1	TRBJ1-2	CASSESPLGSYGYTF	TGTGCCAGCAGTGAATCGCCCCTGGGGAGTTATGGCTACACCTTC
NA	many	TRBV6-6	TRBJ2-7	CASSYSPYEQYF	TGTGCCAGCAGTTACTCCCCCTACGAGCAGTACTTC
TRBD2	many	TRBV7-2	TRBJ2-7	CASSLGGSRTYEQYF	TGTGCCAGCAGCTTGGGAGGGAGCAGAACCTACGAGCAGTACTTC
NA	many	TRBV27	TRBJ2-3	CASNPGGGSLDTQYF	TGTGCCAGCAACCCGGGAGGGGGCTCTTTAGATACGCAGTATTTT
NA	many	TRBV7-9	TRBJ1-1	CASSPNVLNTEAFF	TGTGCCAGCAGTCCGAATGTACTGAACACTGAAGCTTTCTTT
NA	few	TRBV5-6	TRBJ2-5	CASSPTPDSQETQYF	TGTGCCAGCAGCCCTACACCCGACAGTCAAGAGACCCAGTACTTC
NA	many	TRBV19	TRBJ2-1	CASSIKLPRNEQFF	TGTGCCAGTAGTATAAAACTCCCCCGCAATGAGCAGTTCTTC
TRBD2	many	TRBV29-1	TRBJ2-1	CSVLSGLAVSSYNEQFF	TGCAGCGTTTTGTCGGGACTAGCGGTGAGCTCCTACAATGAGCAGTTCTTC
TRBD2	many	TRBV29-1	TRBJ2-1	CSVAPTSGMGNEQFF	TGCAGCGTTGCTCCTACTAGCGGGATGGGCAATGAGCAGTTCTTC
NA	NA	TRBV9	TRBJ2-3	CASGALLTDTQYF	TGTGCCAGCGGTGCCCTGCTCACAGATACGCAGTATTTT
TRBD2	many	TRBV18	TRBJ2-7	CASSPLAGDLYEQYF	TGTGCCAGCTCACCCCTAGCGGGGGACCTTTACGAGCAGTACTTC
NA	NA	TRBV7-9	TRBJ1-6	CASSLGSAPLHF	TGTGCCAGCAGCTTAGGGTCGGCACCCCTCCACTTT
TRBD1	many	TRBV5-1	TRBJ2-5	CASSFATGGETQYF	TGCGCCAGCAGCTTCGCGACAGGGGGGGAGACCCAGTACTTC
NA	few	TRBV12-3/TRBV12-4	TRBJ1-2	CATRTGGGYTF	TGTGCCACAAGAACCGGAGGGGGCTACACCTTC
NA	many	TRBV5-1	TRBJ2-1	CASSLKLGEQFF	TGCGCCAGCAGCTTAAAACTGGGCGAGCAGTTCTTC
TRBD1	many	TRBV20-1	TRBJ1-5	CSARDRRQGQPQHF	TGCAGTGCTAGAGATCGGAGACAGGGGCAGCCCCAGCATTTT
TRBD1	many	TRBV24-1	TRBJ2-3	CATSGRPGQTTDTQYF	TGTGCCACCAGTGGGCGTCCGGGACAGACCACAGATACGCAGTATTTT
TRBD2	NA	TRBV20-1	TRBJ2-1	CSAMVRLAGGNEQFF	TGCAGTGCTATGGTTCGTCTAGCGGGAGGTAATGAGCAGTTCTTC
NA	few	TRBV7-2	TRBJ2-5	CASSVGLLGETQYF	TGTGCCAGCAGCGTTGGACTATTGGGGGAGACCCAGTACTTC
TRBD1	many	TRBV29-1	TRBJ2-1	CSVVLRDSYNEQFF	TGCAGCGTTGTGCTCCGGGACAGTTACAATGAGCAGTTCTTC
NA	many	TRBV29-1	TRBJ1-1	CSVEVVPGGVAFF	TGCAGCGTTGAAGTGGTGCCAGGCGGAGTAGCTTTCTTT
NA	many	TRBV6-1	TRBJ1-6	CASSIRSSSPLHF	TGTGCCAGCAGTATCAGGTCGTCTTCACCCCTCCACTTT
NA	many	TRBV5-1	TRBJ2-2	CASSLGGDASTGELFF	TGCGCCAGCAGCTTGGGGGGAGATGCTTCCACCGGGGAGCTGTTTTTT
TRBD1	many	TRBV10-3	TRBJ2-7	CAISESMDRGHEQYF	TGTGCCATCAGTGAGTCCATGGACAGGGGCCACGAGCAGTACTTC
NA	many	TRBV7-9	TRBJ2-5	CASSLRLGETQYF	TGTGCCAGCAGCTTACGTTTGGGAGAGACCCAGTACTTC
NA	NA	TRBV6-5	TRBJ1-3	CASSYSGQSTNTIYF	TGTGCCAGCAGTTACTCCGGACAATCGACAAACACCATATATTTT
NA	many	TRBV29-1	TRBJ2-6	CSVEDLFSSVPGANVLTF	TGCAGCGTTGAAGATCTGTTTAGTTCGGTTCCTGGGGCCAACGTCCTGACTTTC
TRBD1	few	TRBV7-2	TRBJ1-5	CASSSHILDRLNQPQHF	TGTGCCAGCAGCTCCCATATTTTGGACAGGCTCAATCAGCCCCAGCATTTT
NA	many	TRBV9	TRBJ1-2	CASSVARGANYGYTF	TGTGCCAGCAGCGTAGCAAGGGGGGCTAACTATGGCTACACCTTC
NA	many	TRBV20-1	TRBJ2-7	CSARVRQRLSYEQYF	TGCAGTGCTAGAGTCCGCCAGCGGCTCTCCTACGAGCAGTACTTC
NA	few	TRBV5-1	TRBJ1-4	CASSLAGLGEKLFF	TGCGCCAGCAGCTTGGCCGGGCTTGGTGAAAAACTGTTTTTT
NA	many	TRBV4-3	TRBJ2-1	CASSQDRANYYNEQFF	TGCGCCAGCAGCCAAGATCGAGCGAATTATTACAATGAGCAGTTCTTC
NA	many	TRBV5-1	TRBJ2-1	CASRPRADNEQFF	TGCGCCAGCCGACCCCGCGCGGACAATGAGCAGTTCTTC
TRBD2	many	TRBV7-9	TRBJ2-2	CASSRLAGAGELFF	TGTGCCAGCAGCCGACTAGCGGGAGCCGGGGAGCTGTTTTTT
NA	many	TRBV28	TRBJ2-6	CASSTARSGANVLTF	TGTGCCAGCAGTACCGCTCGGTCTGGGGCCAACGTCCTGACTTTC
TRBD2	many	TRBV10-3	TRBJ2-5	CAISGLAAQETQYF	TGTGCCATCAGTGGCCTAGCGGCCCAAGAGACCCAGTACTTC
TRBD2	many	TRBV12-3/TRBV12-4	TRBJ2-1	CASSPPGTSGPHEQFF	TGTGCCAGCAGCCCACCCGGGACTAGCGGGCCCCATGAGCAGTTCTTC
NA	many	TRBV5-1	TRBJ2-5	CASTKELALETQYF	TGCGCCAGCACCAAGGAGCTAGCCCTAGAGACCCAGTACTTC
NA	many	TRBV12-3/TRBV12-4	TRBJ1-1	CASSYFSTNTEAFF	TGTGCCAGCAGTTACTTCTCAACGAACACTGAAGCTTTCTTT
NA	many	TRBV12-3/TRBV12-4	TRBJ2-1	CASSFIAGQNEQFF	TGTGCCAGCAGTTTTATCGCGGGACAAAATGAGCAGTTCTTC
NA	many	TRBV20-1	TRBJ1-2	CSARRTPYGYTF	TGCAGTGCTAGAAGGACACCTTATGGCTACACCTTC
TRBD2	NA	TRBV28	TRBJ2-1	CASRSTSGGSYNEQFF	TGTGCCAGCAGATCGACTAGCGGGGGGTCCTACAATGAGCAGTTCTTC